Described below is a single T cell receptor beta chain sequence and its context. Its specificity is unknown. The V gene's germline CDR1 is MRHNA and CDR2 SNTAGT. Unmatched junction bases numbered 4, after V lost 4 bases and J lost 1 base. The CDR3 spans 15 residues. This specimen belongs to a study of beta chain features in type 1 diabetes. On the study more broadly: Age, gender, cell numbers and subset yield matched between patients and controls. Study-level points and caveats: Naive, central memory and regulatory TCRB repertoires appeared more similar among patients than healthy donors. Moderate yet significant TCRB CDR3 shortening was seen in Type 1 diabetes patients in all four CD4+ subsets. Researchers could not determine here whether HLA type influences TCRB rearrangement.

The study reverse transcribed the entire isolated RNA, so it sequenced expressed TCRB transcripts. Sequencing was performed with immunoSEQ multiplex PCR; in TCRdb, only in-frame clones are kept and a portion is missing. The data show fewer than 500,000 clones, around 13% seen once. The rearrangement uses TRBV6-4 and TRBJ2-3; 8 bases are a match to TRBD2. The sequencing sample was made of naive CD4+ T cells from blood. The sequence derives from a man aged 30 to 39 in good health. The CDR3 loop reads CASSVIGGGTDTQYF. In DNA form, the CDR3 reads TGTGCCAGCAGTGTCATCGGGGGGGGCACAGATACGCAGTATTTT.